This TCR beta chain stems from a study of CD8 T cells in ankylosing spondylitis. This clonotype has only a few counts. Its specificity is not known. Generation of TCR beta libraries employed quantitative 5'-RACE incorporating molecular barcodes. TCRdb redid the calling of the 5' RACE reads with MiXCR, one entry per CDR3 protein. Counted here are 200,000 to 250,000 distinct CDR3 sequences, 7.3% occurring once; the ten biggest clones make up more than 13%. General study results and limits: A TCR beta motif made of fewer than ten highly homologous variants seemed typical of ankylosing spondylitis blood.

The origin of this receptor is a male donor with ankylosing spondylitis. Sequenced material: blood, either unsorted or a sorted T cell fraction (not recorded which).

The CDR3 coding sequence is TGTGCCAGCAGACGTTTTAGCGCAACCCCCTACAATGAGCAGTTCTTC. It is translated as CASRRFSATPYNEQFF. V and J are TRBV6-1 and TRBJ2-1; D possibly corresponds to TRBD2 (5 bases). The germline gives CDR1 MNHNS, CDR2 SASEGT. The CDR3 is 16 amino acids. V was shortened by 6 bases and J by 2 bases, with 17 bases between the two germline ends.